These T cell receptor beta chains were read from a single sample in a study of blood T cell repertoires in COVID-19. The repertoire was sequenced with immunoSEQ multiplex PCR; TCRdb's copy has only in-frame clones and lacks some. The sample lists hundreds of thousands of clones, 82% seen once, with 3.6% in the top ten. Sequenced material: peripheral blood. These receptors all come from a woman of 80 years or more with acute or convalescent COVID-19. Each CDR3 is given with its conserved first and last residue. Fields, in order: clone size, D gene, V gene, J gene, CDR3 DNA, CDR3 protein. A D gene is named only where the DNA matches it firmly. Rows may omit the clone size; those that give it use once, few, many or a size class.

clone_size: -; d_call: -; v_call: TRBV27; j_call: TRBJ1-5; cdr3_nt: TGTGCCAGCAGTTTAAAAGGCGGGGGGGCAATCGATCAGCCCCAGCATTTT; cdr3_aa: CASSLKGGGAIDQPQHF
clone_size: -; d_call: -; v_call: TRBV4-3; j_call: TRBJ2-3; cdr3_nt: TGCGCCAGCAGCCAGGAGGTAGATTACTCCCCTAGCACAGATACGCAGTATTTT; cdr3_aa: CASSQEVDYSPSTDTQYF
clone_size: -; d_call: TRBD2; v_call: TRBV30; j_call: TRBJ2-2; cdr3_nt: TGTGCCTGGAACCACCAAGGATTTCGCGGGGGGATAACCGGGGAGCTGTTTTTT; cdr3_aa: CAWNHQGFRGGITGELFF
clone_size: -; d_call: -; v_call: TRBV7-2; j_call: TRBJ1-2; cdr3_nt: TGTGCCAGCAGCCCTCCCGGGACGGGGGTCTATGGCTACACCTTC; cdr3_aa: CASSPPGTGVYGYTF
clone_size: -; d_call: -; v_call: TRBV7-2; j_call: TRBJ2-1; cdr3_nt: TGTGCCAGCAGCTTAGCGGGGGGAATCAGTGAGCAGTTCTTC; cdr3_aa: CASSLAGGISEQFF
clone_size: -; d_call: TRBD1; v_call: TRBV18; j_call: TRBJ1-6; cdr3_nt: TGTGCCAGCGCCCAAAGACAGGGGAGCTCACCCCTCCACTTT; cdr3_aa: CASAQRQGSSPLHF
clone_size: -; d_call: -; v_call: TRBV7-9; j_call: TRBJ1-4; cdr3_nt: TGTGCCAGCAGCTTAGTGACGGGGATAGGTGAAAAACTGTTTTTT; cdr3_aa: CASSLVTGIGEKLFF
clone_size: few; d_call: TRBD1; v_call: TRBV25-1; j_call: TRBJ1-1; cdr3_nt: TGTGCCAGCAGGACAGGGCGGTACACTGAAGCTTTCTTT; cdr3_aa: CASRTGRYTEAFF
clone_size: -; d_call: TRBD1; v_call: TRBV5-4; j_call: TRBJ1-4; cdr3_nt: TGTGCCAGCAGCGCCACCCTGACAGGGGTTAATGAAAAACTGTTTTTT; cdr3_aa: CASSATLTGVNEKLFF
clone_size: -; d_call: -; v_call: TRBV11-3; j_call: TRBJ1-6; cdr3_nt: TGTGCCAGCAGCTTAGGCGGGCCGGGATCACCCCTCCACTTT; cdr3_aa: CASSLGGPGSPLHF
clone_size: -; d_call: -; v_call: TRBV29-1; j_call: TRBJ1-2; cdr3_nt: TGCAGCCATATGACGGGCTATGGCTACACCTTC; cdr3_aa: CSHMTGYGYTF